Following are 19 T cell receptor beta chains from one sample sequenced in a study of cytomegalovirus exposure and HLA in healthy donors. Primers for the PCR totalled 60 Vbeta and 13 Jbeta. TCRdb keeps only in-frame clones here, not all; method: immunoSEQ multiplex PCR. The sample's table shows just over 150,000 clones. Sequenced: PBMCs. These receptors all stem from a woman aged 55 to 70 in good health and CMV-seronegative.

V usage is TRBV9 and J usage is TRBJ1-3, with 10 bases that match TRBD1. Germline assignment: CDR1 SGDLS and CDR2 YYNGEE. J lost 3 bases, V lost 0 bases, and 0 bases had no gene match. This CDR3 region has 15 residues. This CDR3 reads CASSVGTGGGNTIYF. DNA for the CDR3: TGTGCCAGCAGCGTAGGGACAGGGGGTGGAAACACCATATATTTT. Full variable domain (missing parts from reference TRBV9 and TRBJ1-3): DSGVTQTPKHLITATGQRVTLRCSPRSGDLSVYWYQQSLDQGLQFLIQYYNGEERAKGNILERFSAQQFPDLHSELNLSSLELGDSALYFCASSVGTGGGNTIYFGEGSWLTVV.

This chain connects TRBV20-1 to TRBJ2-5; 7 nucleotides agree with TRBD2. Trimming took 6 bases from V and 7 from J; bases not matched to a gene: 5. The CDR3 is 11 amino acids. The germline CDR1 and CDR2 sequences are DFQATT and SNEGSKA (reference sequence). This CDR3 is CSAQSGGTQYF. The CDR3 DNA follows: TGCAGTGCCCAGTCGGGAGGGACCCAGTACTTC.

The genes are TRBV2 and TRBJ2-7, with TRBD1 matching 10 bases. The germline V gene encodes CDR1 SNHLY and CDR2 FYNNEI. Trimming took 5 bases from V and 8 from J; bases not matched to a gene: 3. CDR3 size: 12 residues. The CDR3 sequence is CASSPGQGKQYF. The CDR3, as DNA: TGTGCCAGCAGTCCGGGACAGGGGAAGCAGTACTTC. Together with reference TRBV2 and TRBJ2-7, the CDR3 gives the full variable domain: EPEVTQTPSHQVTQMGQEVILRCVPISNHLYFYWYRQILGQKVEFLVSFYNNEISEKSEIFDDQFSVERPDGSNFTLKIRSTKLEDSAMYFCASSPGQGKQYFGPGTRLTVT.

The gene calls are TRBV7-9 and TRBJ1-2; 7 bases are a match to TRBD1. Germline CDR1 SEHNR, CDR2 FQNEAQ (reference sequence). Losses at the gene ends were 3 bases for V and 2 bases for J; bases not matched to a gene: 3. The CDR3 totals 14 residues. This CDR3 is CASSFLTGNYGYTF. CDR3 DNA sequence: TGTGCCAGCAGCTTCCTGACAGGGAACTATGGCTACACCTTC.

The chain recombines TRBV5-4 with TRBJ2-3; 8 nucleotides agree with TRBD2. CDR3 length: 15 residues. CDR1 SGHNT and CDR2 YYREEE come from the germline V gene (reference sequence). Unmatched junction bases numbered 2, after V lost 2 bases and J lost 0 bases. CDR3 bases: TGTGCCAGCAGCTTCGGACTAGCTAGCACAGATACGCAGTATTTT. It codes for CASSFGLASTDTQYF.

V usage is TRBV6-1 and J usage is TRBJ1-4; D gene uncertain. This CDR3 has 13 amino acids. Trimming pared 2 bases from V and 11 bases from J, leaving 12 bases between. The germline gives CDR1 MNHNS, CDR2 SASEGT. This CDR3 is CASSEFVGGKLFF. CDR3 nucleotide sequence: TGTGCCAGCAGTGAATTCGTGGGAGGGAAACTGTTTTTT.

The chain couples TRBV7-9 to TRBJ2-2; 8 bases are a match to TRBD1. J gave up 0 bases and V 8 bases, and 2 bases lay outside the gene matches. Germline V lookup: CDR1 SEHNR, CDR2 FQNEAQ (reference sequence). There are 14 residues in the CDR3. CDR3 nucleotides: TGTGCCAGCGGCAGGGGGCCGAACACCGGGGAGCTGTTTTTT. Residues: CASGRGPNTGELFF.

The gene calls are TRBV7-3 and TRBJ1-1, with TRBD1 identical over 7 bases. The germline gives CDR1 SGHTA, CDR2 FQGTGA. CDR3 length: 14 residues. Unmatched junction bases numbered 14, after V lost 5 bases and J lost 11 bases. In DNA form, the CDR3 reads TGTGCCAGCAGCCCCCGGACAGGCCCGGGGGGGGCTTTCTTT. It yields the protein CASSPRTGPGGAFF.

The chain links TRBV5-4 to TRBJ2-3, with D possibly being TRBD2 (5 bases). CDR3 size: 18 residues. Germline assignment: CDR1 SGHNT and CDR2 YYREEE (reference sequence). Trimming took off 4 bases at V and 0 bases at J, with 21 bases between the two ends. CDR3 region: CASSLSMVGLTSTDTQYF. The CDR3 DNA sequence: TGTGCCAGCAGCCTATCCATGGTCGGACTGACTAGCACAGATACGCAGTATTTT.

The V call is TRBV6-5, the J call TRBJ2-5; 9 nucleotides match TRBD1. Germline CDR1 reads MNHEY; CDR2 reads SVGAGI. Trimming cost V 4 bases and J 3 bases; bases outside gene matches: 3. This CDR3 spans 14 amino acids. In DNA form, the CDR3 reads TGTGCCAGCAGTTCCGGGACAGGGAAAGAGACCCAGTACTTC. This translates into CASSSGTGKETQYF.

V and J are TRBV5-1 and TRBJ1-1; 8 bases agree with TRBD1. V lost 0 bases and J lost 2; bases outside the gene matches: 6. Per germline, CDR1 SGHRS and CDR2 YFSETQ. CDR3 length: 16 amino acids. CDR3 sequence: CASSLEAGGFNTEAFF. CDR3 sequence (DNA): TGCGCCAGCAGCTTGGAGGCAGGGGGCTTTAACACTGAAGCTTTCTTT.

This chain links TRBV5-1 with TRBJ2-1; 10 bases align to TRBD1. CDR3 size: 15 residues. The germline gives CDR1 SGHRS, CDR2 YFSETQ. V shed 2 bases and J 7 bases; nucleotides not matched to a gene: 6. The chain's CDR3 is CASSFSGQGGNEQFF. The CDR3 DNA follows: TGCGCCAGCAGCTTCTCCGGACAGGGGGGAAATGAGCAGTTCTTC.

This sequence joins TRBV5-1 and TRBJ1-5, with a possible D match to TRBD1 (5 bases). Germline lookup yields CDR1 SGHRS and CDR2 YFSETQ. The V and J ends lost 2 bases and 0 bases respectively, with 9 bases between them. The CDR3 has 15 amino acids. The CDR3 nucleotides read TGCGCCAGCAGCTTTGGGGCAGATAGCAATCAGCCCCAGCATTTT. Protein sequence: CASSFGADSNQPQHF.

This rearrangement joins TRBV13 to TRBJ2-7; 7 bases align to TRBD2. This CDR3 comprises 14 residues. Trimming at V came to 3 bases and at J to 2 bases, leaving 4 bases not matched to a gene. Germline V CDR1 and CDR2: PRHDT, FYEKMQ (reference sequence). Here the CDR3 reads CASSLGTIPYEQYF. CDR3 bases: TGTGCCAGCAGCTTGGGGACTATACCCTACGAGCAGTACTTC.

The rearrangement links TRBV7-3 to TRBJ2-1; D might be TRBD2 (6 bases). The CDR3 is 15 amino acids. V was shortened by 5 bases and J by 3 bases, with 14 bases between the two germline ends. Germline V CDR1 and CDR2: SGHTA, FQGTGA. CDR3 loop: CASSRMGGNYNEQFF. CDR3 DNA: TGTGCCAGCAGCCGGATGGGGGGTAACTACAATGAGCAGTTCTTC.

V is TRBV27 and J is TRBJ1-4, with D perhaps TRBD1 (6 bases). The CDR3 contains 15 residues. Trimming pared 4 bases from V and 7 bases from J, leaving 16 bases between. In germline, CDR1 is MNHEY, CDR2 SMNVEV (reference sequence). Here the CDR3 DNA reads TGTGCCAGCAGTTCCTACAGGGAGGGAGGTGAAAAACTGTTTTTT. This sequence encodes CASSSYREGGEKLFF. Together with reference TRBV27 and TRBJ1-4, the CDR3 gives the full variable domain: EAQVTQNPRYLITVTGKKLTVTCSQNMNHEYMSWYRQDPGLGLRQIYYSMNVEVTDKGDVPEGYKVSRKEKRNFPLILESPSPNQTSLYFCASSSYREGGEKLFFGSGTQLSVL.

This chain joins TRBV2 and TRBJ2-4; TRBD2 matches at 10 bases. Germline-derived CDR1 and CDR2 are SNHLY and FYNNEI. The ends lost 8 bases at V and 1 base at J; junction bases unmatched: 2. There are 14 residues in the CDR3. The CDR3 region is CASEGLAAKNIQYF. The CDR3, as DNA: TGTGCCAGCGAGGGACTAGCGGCCAAAAACATTCAGTACTTC.

This chain connects TRBV11-2 to TRBJ2-5; 8 nucleotides align to TRBD2. The CDR3 runs 15 residues. The ends lost 5 bases at V and 7 bases at J; junction bases unmatched: 12. CDR1 and CDR2 (germline): SGHAT, FQNNGV. CDR3 in DNA: TGTGCCAGCAGCCCGAGTGAGCGGGAGACGGGGACCCAGTACTTC. Its protein is CASSPSERETGTQYF.

J is TRBJ2-7 and V is TRBV11-2; TRBD2 matches at 8 bases. Per the germline V gene, CDR1 is SGHAT and CDR2 is FQNNGV. This CDR3 contains 14 residues. J gave up 0 bases and V 6 bases, and 4 bases lay outside the gene matches. Here the CDR3 DNA reads TGTGCCAGCAGAGTAGCGGGATTCTCCTACGAGCAGTACTTC. Protein product: CASRVAGFSYEQYF.